The sequence of this T cell receptor (beta chain) was determined in a study of high-grade serous ovarian cancer treatment subgroups. Study-wide background: Each sample yielded on average roughly 7,000 unique TCR beta rearrangements from approximately 15,000 reads.

With 6 bases clipped from V and 6 bases from J, the junction kept 8 bases outside the gene matches. From germline, CDR1 is SQVTM and CDR2 ANQGSEA. The CDR3 runs to 12 residues. As for this clone: The target antigen is unknown.

Study conclusions and caveats: CDR1 and CDR2 were left unanalyzed; analyses focused on CDR3. Repertoire similarity ranged roughly 0.1 to 0.85 between tumors of one patient. Without spatial data, bulk sequencing limits insight into HGSC tumor diversity.

Produced via immunoSEQ multiplex PCR; TCRdb's table is partial and in-frame only. The sample has 2,500 to 3,500 clones; over 70% are singletons. Tumor tissue was taken before any definitive surgery or chemotherapy was given. V and J are TRBV29-1 and TRBJ2-7; 7 nucleotides align to TRBD1. Sequences were obtained from tumor tissue. The receptor comes from a human donor with high-grade serous ovarian cancer. CDR3 region: CSVPGTASEQYF. The DNA of the CDR3 is TGCAGCGTCCCCGGGACAGCCTCCGAGCAGTACTTC.